The clone carrying this TCR beta chain showed up just a few times. This entry comes from a study of response to subunit inactivated influenza vaccine. In germline, CDR1 is DFQATT, CDR2 SNEGSKA (reference sequence). The germline V and J ends were trimmed by 2 bases and 0 bases, with 17 bases remaining between them. The CDR3 has 17 residues. Each CDR3 protein gets one entry after TCRdb re-called the RT-PCR reads with MiXCR. Seen here are about 570,000 distinct CDR3 sequences, about 11% observed once, and the top ten hold 9.5% to 12%. The data also belong to a second study, concerning T cells expressing NK-cell markers. From that second work: Beta-chain TCR cDNA was generated via 5'RACE template switching with UMIs. There were a few donors in whom these clonotypes also led the CD3+CD56-NKG2C+ fraction.

The sample was PBMCs from blood, taken on the day of vaccination. This clonotype was sampled from a man over 45 who received an inactivated influenza vaccine. This rearrangement joins TRBV20-1 to TRBJ1-3, with D possibly being TRBD1 (5 bases). The CDR3 DNA is TGCAGTGCTAGAACCCGGCCGGGGGGAGTCTCTGGAAACACCATATATTTT. Encoded protein: CSARTRPGGVSGNTIYF.